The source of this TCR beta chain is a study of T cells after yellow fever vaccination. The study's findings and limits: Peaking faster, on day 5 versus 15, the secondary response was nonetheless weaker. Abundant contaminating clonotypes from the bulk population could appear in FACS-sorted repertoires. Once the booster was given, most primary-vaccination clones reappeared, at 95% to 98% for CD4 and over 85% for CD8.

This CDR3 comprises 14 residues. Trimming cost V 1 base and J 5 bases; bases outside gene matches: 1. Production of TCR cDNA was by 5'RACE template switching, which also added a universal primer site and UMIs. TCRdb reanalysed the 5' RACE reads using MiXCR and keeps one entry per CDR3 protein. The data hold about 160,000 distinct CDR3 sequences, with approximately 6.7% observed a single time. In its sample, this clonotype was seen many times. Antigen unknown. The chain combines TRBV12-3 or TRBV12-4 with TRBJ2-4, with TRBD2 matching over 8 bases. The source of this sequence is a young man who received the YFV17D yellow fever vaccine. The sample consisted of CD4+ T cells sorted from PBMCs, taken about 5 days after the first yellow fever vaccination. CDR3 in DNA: TGTGCCAGCAGTTTAGACGGGGGGGAAAACATTCAGTACTTC. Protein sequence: CASSLDGGENIQYF.